One T cell receptor (beta chain) is described in this entry. The data originate from a study of cytomegalovirus exposure and HLA in healthy donors. A multiplex PCR was run with 60 Vbeta primers and 13 Jbeta primers. Using immunoSEQ multiplex PCR, the repertoire was profiled, and TCRdb retains in-frame clones only, with some absent. Among some 150,000 clones listed, roughly 81% were seen once. V dropped 10 bases and J dropped 1 base, with 13 bases sitting between them. Germline CDR1 and CDR2: LNHDA and SQIVND (reference sequence). The CDR3 spans 13 residues. The sample was PBMCs. The sequence came from a woman between 50 and 59 years old in good health and CMV-seronegative. The V and J genes are TRBV19 and TRBJ2-5; maybe TRBD2 (6 bases). The CDR3 protein is CATSGGRQETQYF. Here the CDR3 DNA reads TGTGCCACCTCCGGGGGTCGCCAAGAGACCCAGTACTTC.